The 14 T cell receptor beta chains in this list originate from one sample, sequenced in a study of CD8 T cells in ankylosing spondylitis. Study-level results: The study identified a TCR beta motif of several highly homologous variants that appeared characteristic of ankylosing spondylitis blood.

TCRdb reprocessed the 5' RACE reads via MiXCR and lists one record per CDR3 protein. The sample lists hundreds of thousands of distinct CDR3 sequences; 25% to 30% were seen once. Their target antigens are unknown. Sequencing was done on a sample of blood, either unsorted or a sorted T cell fraction (not recorded which). The receptor set was obtained from a male donor with ankylosing spondylitis.

This clonotype was seen a handful of times. The gene calls are TRBV7-8 and TRBJ1-5, with unresolved D. With 5 bases removed from V and 0 bases from J, the gap between germline ends came to 14 bases. In germline, CDR1 is SGHVS, CDR2 FQNEAQ. This CDR3 is 16 amino acids long. The CDR3 sequence is CASSPETQNSNQPQHF. As DNA, the CDR3 is TGTGCCAGCAGCCCCGAGACACAAAATAGCAATCAGCCCCAGCATTTT.

The V and J genes are TRBV5-5 and TRBJ2-4; 7 nucleotides align to TRBD1. Germline V gene lookup returns CDR1 SGHKS and CDR2 YYEKEE (reference sequence). Trimming removed 2 bases from V and 0 bases from J; junction bases left unmatched: 8. CDR3 length: 17 amino acids. Here the CDR3 reads CASSFIGQDLAKNIQYF. The CDR3 DNA follows: TGTGCCAGCAGCTTCATAGGACAGGACTTAGCCAAAAACATTCAGTACTTC. Using reference TRBV5-5 and TRBJ2-4 for the parts outside the CDR3, the full variable domain is DAGVTQSPTHLIKTRGQQVTLRCSPISGHKSVSWYQQVLGQGPQFIFQYYEKEERGRGNFPDRFSARQFPNYSSELNVNALLLGDSALYLCASSFIGQDLAKNIQYFGAGTRLSVL.

The CDR3, as DNA: TGTGCCAGCAGATGGGTAGCCACCGGGGAGCTGTTTTTT. This translates into CASRWVATGELFF. This chain connects TRBV2 to TRBJ2-2, with D unresolved. The germline CDR1 and CDR2 sequences are SNHLY and FYNNEI. The CDR3 spans 13 residues. Trimming shortened V by 6 bases and J by 4 bases, and 9 bases separated the two germline ends.

This clonotype was recorded a few times. CDR3 sequence (DNA): TGTGCCAGCAGCCAAGGTGGAGGAACAGCGGGATACTTC. It codes for CASSQGGGTAGYF. The chain is built from TRBV3-1 and TRBJ2-5; the match to TRBD2 covers 7 bases. Trimming at V came to 1 base and at J to 14 bases, leaving 10 bases not matched to a gene. The germline CDR1 and CDR2 sequences are LGHDT and YNNKEL (reference sequence). The CDR3 is 13 residues long.

This clonotype was seen repeatedly, ten times or more. The J gene is TRBJ1-4, the V gene TRBV12-3 or TRBV12-4; D is unclear. Trimming left V 0 bases short and J 16 bases short, with 9 bases between. This CDR3 spans 11 amino acids. The CDR3 spells CASSLAETSFF. DNA of the CDR3: TGTGCCAGCAGTTTAGCGGAGACTTCGTTTTTT.

This sequence joins TRBV5-5 and TRBJ2-3; TRBD1 agrees at 8 bases. In germline, CDR1 is SGHKS, CDR2 YYEKEE (reference sequence). CDR3 size: 15 residues. Losses at the gene ends were 4 bases for V and 0 bases for J; bases not matched to a gene: 4. This CDR3 reads CASSPRQGSTDTQYF. CDR3 coding DNA: TGTGCCAGCAGCCCTCGACAGGGGAGCACAGATACGCAGTATTTT.

The chain employs TRBV20-1 and TRBJ1-2; D is uncertain. Germline values: CDR1 DFQATT, CDR2 SNEGSKA (reference sequence). This CDR3 is 13 amino acids long. V lost 5 bases and J lost 4, with 14 bases in between. The CDR3 coding sequence is TGCAGTGCTGAGAACCTCGTGCTCTATGGCTACACCTTC. Its translation: CSAENLVLYGYTF.

Only a few counts were recorded for this clonotype. The rearrangement uses TRBV6-1 and TRBJ2-1; 12 positions match TRBD2. Germline-derived CDR1 and CDR2 are MNHNS and SASEGT. The J segment lost 9 bases and the V segment lost 7 bases, leaving 10 bases of the junction unmatched. The CDR3 consists of 15 residues. CDR3 region: CASKSASGRASEQFF. The CDR3 DNA reads TGTGCCAGCAAGTCAGCTAGCGGGAGGGCAAGTGAGCAGTTCTTC.

This chain uses TRBV5-1 with TRBJ2-1, with TRBD1 matching over 7 bases. The ends lost 2 bases at V and 8 bases at J; junction bases unmatched: 10. In germline, CDR1 is SGHRS, CDR2 YFSETQ. This CDR3 has 15 residues. The CDR3 here is CASSLSTDRFDEQFF. For the CDR3, the DNA is TGCGCCAGCAGCTTATCCACGGACAGGTTTGATGAGCAGTTCTTC.

This clonotype was seen a few times. The chain employs TRBV4-2 and TRBJ1-3; the match to TRBD1 covers 7 bases. CDR1 LGHNA and CDR2 YNFKEQ come from the germline V gene. The CDR3 is 14 residues long. V lost 3 bases to trimming and J lost 12 bases; unmatched junction nucleotides: 11. The chain's CDR3 is CASSHLTGKYDIYF. The DNA for the CDR3 is TGTGCCAGCAGCCACTTGACAGGGAAATATGACATATATTTT.

The chain carries TRBV2 and TRBJ2-1; no clear D gene. This CDR3 is 13 amino acids long. Trimming cost V 7 bases and J 2 bases, with 9 bases left between them. The V gene's germline CDR1 is SNHLY and CDR2 FYNNEI. CDR3 protein: CASNRVPYNEQFF. The CDR3 DNA sequence: TGTGCCAGCAACCGGGTACCCTACAATGAGCAGTTCTTC.

This clonotype was counted many times. The chain employs TRBV11-2 and TRBJ2-2; 9 bases fit TRBD2. The CDR3 is 18 amino acids. The germline V gene encodes CDR1 SGHAT and CDR2 FQNNGV. The ends lost 6 bases at V and 4 bases at J; junction bases unmatched: 15. The CDR3 spells CASRSLSGRPRGTGELFF. DNA for the CDR3: TGTGCCAGCAGGTCCCTTAGCGGGAGACCTCGGGGCACCGGGGAGCTGTTTTTT.

This clonotype was observed many times. The chain employs TRBV12-3 or TRBV12-4 and TRBJ1-4; 10 bases fit TRBD1. The length of the CDR3 is 16 residues. Unmatched junction bases numbered 6, after V lost 5 bases and J lost 3 bases. Here the CDR3 reads CASSRDRGRANEKLFF. In DNA, the CDR3 is TGTGCCAGCAGTAGGGACAGGGGACGAGCTAATGAAAAACTGTTTTTT.

The chain couples TRBV7-2 to TRBJ1-1; the D gene is possibly TRBD1 (6 bases). The V end lost 4 bases, the J end lost 8 bases, and 8 bases lay between the germline ends. The CDR3 is 11 residues long. Per germline, CDR1 SGHTA and CDR2 FQGNSA. DNA of the CDR3: TGTGCCAGCAGCTATGGACAGGAAGCTTTCTTT. Its protein is CASSYGQEAFF.